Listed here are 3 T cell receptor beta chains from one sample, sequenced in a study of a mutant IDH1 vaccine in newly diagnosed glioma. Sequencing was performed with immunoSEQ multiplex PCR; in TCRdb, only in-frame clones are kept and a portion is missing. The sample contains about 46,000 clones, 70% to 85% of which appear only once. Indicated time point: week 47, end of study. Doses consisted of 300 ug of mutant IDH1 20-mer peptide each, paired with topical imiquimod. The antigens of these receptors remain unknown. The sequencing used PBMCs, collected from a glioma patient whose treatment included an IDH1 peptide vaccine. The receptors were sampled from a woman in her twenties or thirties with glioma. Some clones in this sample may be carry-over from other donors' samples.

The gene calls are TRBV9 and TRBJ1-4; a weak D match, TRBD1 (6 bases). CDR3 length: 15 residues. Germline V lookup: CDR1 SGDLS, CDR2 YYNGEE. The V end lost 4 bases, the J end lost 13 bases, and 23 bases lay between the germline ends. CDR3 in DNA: TGTGCCAGCAGCTCCGGGGGAGGGGGGCCAGAGAGACTGTTTTTT. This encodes CASSSGGGGPERLFF.

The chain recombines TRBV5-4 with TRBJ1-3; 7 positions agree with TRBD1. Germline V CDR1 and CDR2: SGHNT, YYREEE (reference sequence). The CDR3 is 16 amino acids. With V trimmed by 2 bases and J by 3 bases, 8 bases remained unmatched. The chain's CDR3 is CASSLLQQGSGNTIYF. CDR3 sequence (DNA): TGTGCCAGCAGCTTACTACAACAGGGGAGTGGAAACACCATATATTTT.

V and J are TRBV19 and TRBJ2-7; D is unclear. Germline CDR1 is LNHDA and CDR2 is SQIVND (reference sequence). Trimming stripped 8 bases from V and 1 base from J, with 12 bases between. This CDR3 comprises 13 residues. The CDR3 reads CASAETPSYEQYF. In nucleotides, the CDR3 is TGTGCCAGTGCCGAGACTCCTTCCTACGAGCAGTACTTC.